A selection of T cell receptor beta chains follows, all from one sample in a study of early T cells in non-severe SARS-CoV-2 infection. MiXCR was run by TCRdb on the 5' RACE reads, yielding one entry per CDR3 protein. Among roughly 34,000 distinct CDR3 sequences listed, about 4.5% were seen once. Material: whole blood. The receptors shown here come from an adult who was a healthcare worker with PCR-confirmed SARS-CoV-2 infection or an uninfected control (not recorded which). The CDR3 runs from the conserved cysteine through the conserved F or W.

v_call	j_call	cdr3_aa
TRBV4-1	TRBJ1-3	CASSQEKSTGQFTGNTIYF
TRBV5-8	TRBJ2-1	CASSLGYNSYNEQFF
TRBV6-5	TRBJ1-5	CASSPRLERNQPQHF
TRBV20-1	TRBJ2-1	CSARGSGLAYNEQFF
TRBV5-1	TRBJ1-1	CASSLEGGREAFF
TRBV4-2	TRBJ2-5	CASSQAISGGSETQYF
TRBV28	TRBJ1-6	CASSSRTDFYNSPLHF
TRBV18	TRBJ2-7	CASSPRQNEQYF
TRBV20-1	TRBJ2-3	CSARSTSGYTDTQYF
TRBV5-1	TRBJ2-3	CASARGDTQYF
TRBV3-1	TRBJ1-6	CASSQVNRGPLGPLHF
TRBV4-3	TRBJ2-7	CASSQVSSGGAYEQYF